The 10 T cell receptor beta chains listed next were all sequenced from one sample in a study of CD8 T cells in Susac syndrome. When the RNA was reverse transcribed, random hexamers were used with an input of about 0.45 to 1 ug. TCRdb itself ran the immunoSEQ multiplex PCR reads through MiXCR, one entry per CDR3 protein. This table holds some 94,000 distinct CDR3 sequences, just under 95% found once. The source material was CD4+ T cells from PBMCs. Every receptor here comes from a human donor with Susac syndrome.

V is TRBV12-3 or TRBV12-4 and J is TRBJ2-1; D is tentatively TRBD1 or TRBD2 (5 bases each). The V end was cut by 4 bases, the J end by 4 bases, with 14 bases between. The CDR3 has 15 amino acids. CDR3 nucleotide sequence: TGTGCCAGCAGTTCACAGGAGAGGAGGTACAATGAGCAGTTCTTC. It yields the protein CASSSQERRYNEQFF.

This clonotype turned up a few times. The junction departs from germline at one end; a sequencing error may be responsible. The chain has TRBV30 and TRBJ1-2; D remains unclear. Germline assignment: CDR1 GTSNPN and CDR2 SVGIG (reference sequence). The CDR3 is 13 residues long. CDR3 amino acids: CAWSVRQLYGYTF. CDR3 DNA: TGTGCTTGGAGTGTACGGCAACTCTATGGCTACACCTTC.

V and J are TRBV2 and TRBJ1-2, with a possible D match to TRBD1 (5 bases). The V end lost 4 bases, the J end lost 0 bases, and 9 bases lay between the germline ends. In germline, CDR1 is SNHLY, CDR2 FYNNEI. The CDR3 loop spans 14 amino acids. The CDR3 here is CASSAEGTNYGYTF. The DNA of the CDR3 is TGTGCCAGCAGTGCGGAGGGGACTAACTATGGCTACACCTTC.

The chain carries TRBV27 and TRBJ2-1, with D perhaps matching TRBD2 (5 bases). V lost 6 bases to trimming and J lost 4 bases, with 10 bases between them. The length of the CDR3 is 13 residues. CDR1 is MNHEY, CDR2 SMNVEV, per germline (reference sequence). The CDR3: CASSLANYNEQFF. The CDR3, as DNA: TGTGCCAGCAGCCTAGCTAATTACAATGAGCAGTTCTTC.

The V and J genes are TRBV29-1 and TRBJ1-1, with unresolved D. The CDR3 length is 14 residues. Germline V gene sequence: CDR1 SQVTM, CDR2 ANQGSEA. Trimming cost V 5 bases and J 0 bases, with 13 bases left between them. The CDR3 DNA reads TGCAGCGTTCACGGGCGGTTCATGAACACTGAAGCTTTCTTT. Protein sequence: CSVHGRFMNTEAFF.

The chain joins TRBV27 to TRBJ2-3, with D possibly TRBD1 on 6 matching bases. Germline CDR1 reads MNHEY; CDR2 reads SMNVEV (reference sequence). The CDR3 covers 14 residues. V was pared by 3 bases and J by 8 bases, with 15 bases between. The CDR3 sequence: CASSFSRGEVTQYF. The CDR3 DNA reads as TGTGCCAGCAGTTTCTCCAGGGGAGAAGTTACGCAGTATTTT.

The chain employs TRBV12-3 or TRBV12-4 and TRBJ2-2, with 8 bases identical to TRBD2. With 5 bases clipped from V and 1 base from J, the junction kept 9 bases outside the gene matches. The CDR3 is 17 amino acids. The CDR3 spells CASSPSSGSLNTGELFF. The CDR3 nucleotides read TGTGCCAGCAGTCCCTCTAGCGGGTCCTTGAACACCGGGGAGCTGTTTTTT.

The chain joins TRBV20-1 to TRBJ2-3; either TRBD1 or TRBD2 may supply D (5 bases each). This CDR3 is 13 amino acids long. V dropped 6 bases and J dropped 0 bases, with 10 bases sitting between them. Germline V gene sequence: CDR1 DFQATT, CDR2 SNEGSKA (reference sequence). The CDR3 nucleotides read TGCAGTGCGGGACGGCTCAGCACAGATACGCAGTATTTT. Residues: CSAGRLSTDTQYF.

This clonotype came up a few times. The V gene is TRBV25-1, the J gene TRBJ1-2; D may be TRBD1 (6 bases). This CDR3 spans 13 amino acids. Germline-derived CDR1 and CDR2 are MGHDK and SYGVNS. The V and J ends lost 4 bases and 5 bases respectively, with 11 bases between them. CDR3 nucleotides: TGTGCCAGCAGTGCACAGGGAGGGTATGGCTACACCTTC. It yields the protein CASSAQGGYGYTF.

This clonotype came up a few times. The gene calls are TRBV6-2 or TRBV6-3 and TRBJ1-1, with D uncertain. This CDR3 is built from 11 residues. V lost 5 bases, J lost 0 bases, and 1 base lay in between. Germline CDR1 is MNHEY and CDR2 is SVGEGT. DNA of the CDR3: TGTGCCAGCAGTGTGAACACTGAAGCTTTCTTT. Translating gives CASSVNTEAFF.